This T cell receptor beta chain was obtained from a study of cytomegalovirus exposure and HLA in healthy donors. Researchers ran the PCR with 60 Vbeta and 13 Jbeta primers. The assay was immunoSEQ multiplex PCR, and TCRdb's table has in-frame clones only and misses some. Of some 110,000 clones listed, 70% to 80% are singletons. This CDR3 region has 14 residues. Germline values: CDR1 GTSNPN, CDR2 SVGIG (reference sequence). V was pared by 0 bases and J by 4 bases, with 3 bases of the junction left unmatched. Comments on this clone: Its cognate antigen is unknown.

Study outcomes and limitations: Later analysis indicated greater clonal expansion among HLA-associated TCR beta chains than among equally common other chains. A link between a missense DCLRE1C variant and TCR beta V- and J-gene trimming emerged from a later analysis.

The V call is TRBV30, the J call TRBJ1-5, with 7 bases that match TRBD1. This receptor was identified in a woman aged 18-29 years in good health and CMV-seropositive. Sample: PBMCs. The CDR3, as DNA: TGTGCCTGGAGTGTGGGACAGTTAAATCAGCCCCAGCATTTT. This encodes CAWSVGQLNQPQHF.